This entry concerns a single TCR beta chain. The data originate from a study of blood T cell repertoires in COVID-19. Looking at the study overall: Samples came from the United States, Italy and Spain, spanning acute and convalescent COVID-19.

The germline gives CDR1 MNHEY, CDR2 SVGAGI. The CDR3 totals 14 residues. V lost 11 bases and J lost 3; bases outside the gene matches: 8. The method was immunoSEQ multiplex PCR; TCRdb's version includes in-frame clones alone and lacks a portion of them. Altogether fewer than 20,000 clones are present, 91% being singletons, with the ten largest covering 6.5% to 7.5%. J is TRBJ2-2 and V is TRBV6-5, with TRBD2 identical over 8 bases. Sequenced sample: peripheral blood. This sequence originates from a human donor in a cohort sampled during active COVID-19. CDR3 region: CAVREGPDTGELFF. The CDR3, as DNA: TGTGCCGTACGGGAGGGGCCCGACACCGGGGAGCTGTTTTTT.